This T cell receptor (beta chain) is from a study of blood T cell repertoires in COVID-19. Overall study context: COVID-19 samples, acute and convalescent, were from the United States, Italy and Spain. Nucleic acid was either cDNA or gDNA, and it came from T cells, B-cell-depleted T cells, or PBMCs.

Original handling: From reference gene primer amplification, estimates of nucleated cell counts were derived. Using immunoSEQ multiplex PCR, the repertoire was profiled, and TCRdb retains in-frame clones only, with some absent. V and J calls and clone size are copied from that table; D and trimming were computed from the DNA. Of fewer than 300,000 clones in the sample, roughly nine tenths are singletons; the top ten hold approximately 2%. Seattle participants joined during active infection and were tracked over time. The junction had 5 bases not matched to a gene; V was cut back by 5 bases and J by 4 bases. This CDR3 contains 14 residues. Germline CDR1 MNHEY, CDR2 SMNVEV (reference sequence).

The sequence was obtained from a woman aged 25 to 39 with COVID-19, enrolled during active disease. The chain has TRBV27 and TRBJ1-1; 9 bases map to TRBD1. The sample was peripheral blood. CDR3 loop: CASSRQGGGTEAFF. For the CDR3, the DNA is TGTGCCAGCAGTCGACAGGGGGGCGGCACTGAAGCTTTCTTT.